This T cell receptor (beta chain) came from a study of shared clonotypes between healthy human individuals. Here immunoSEQ multiplex PCR was the method, and the copy in TCRdb shows in-frame clones only, minus some. The table lists about 2.3 million clones, 92% of them singletons, with around 0.4% in the top ten. Looked up from germline, CDR1 is SGHTA and CDR2 is FQGNSA. V was trimmed by 2 bases and J by 9 bases, leaving 8 bases between them. The CDR3 is made up of 11 amino acids. The J gene is TRBJ2-7, the V gene TRBV7-2; D might be TRBD1 (7 bases). This clonotype was sampled from a man younger than 30 in good health. Some clones in this sample may be carry-over from other donors' samples. Sequencing was carried out using naive CD4+ T cells from PBMCs. Subset defined: CD45RA+ positively selected. CDR3 residues: CASSLQGGQYF. The CDR3 nucleotides read TGTGCCAGCAGCTTACAGGGGGGGCAGTACTTC. Combining the CDR3 with reference TRBV7-2 and TRBJ2-7 gives the whole variable domain GAGVSQSPSNKVTEKGKDVELRCDPISGHTALYWYRQSLGQGLEFLIYFQGNSAPDKSGLPSDRFSAERTGGSVSTLTIQRTQQEDSAVYLCASSLQGGQYFGPGTRLTVT.